This T cell receptor beta chain was observed in a study of cytotoxic CD8 clonotypes in ibrutinib-treated CLL (dated by TCRdb to the early 2020s). General notes on the study: The cohort had about a dozen relapsed/refractory and 15 treatment-naive patients; some 17 were IGHV unmutated. All remission and progressive disease samples were collected while patients were still receiving ibrutinib. On average, each sample had roughly 250,000 productive templates and 94,082 productive rearrangements. Cryopreserved peripheral blood mononuclear cells were obtained before treatment, at response, and at either sustained remission or disease progression. Of the approximately 86 people in the trial, some 28 had longitudinal samples available. Response samples were obtained after a median of approximately 12 months of treatment, with a range of about 6 to 36 months. Responses were partial in 24 patients and complete in 2; after median roughly 69 months follow-up, around 14 stayed in remission and about twelve progressed. Broad study findings and their caveats: Sampling times were not matched between sustained-remission and progressing patients, and lymph node repertoires were not studied. Baseline clonality was found to be higher than that of age-matched healthy donors and was strongly correlated with circulating CD8+ T-cell counts. Public clonotypes were found to be uncommon and were observed to contract or remain stable during treatment; the increase in clonality was shown to reflect expansion of private clonotypes at ibrutinib response. An increase in clonality was observed at ibrutinib response, with clonality remaining stable during sustained remission and falling back toward baseline at progression.

In the case of this clone: This clone's antigen is unknown. No much larger clone exists at a distance of one base, and base qualities are not known.

This sample's time point label indicates: 12 months on ibrutinib. For TCR beta library preparation, roughly 2 micrograms of genomic DNA was extracted from cryopreserved PBMCs. Longitudinal blood samples from CLL patients on ibrutinib monotherapy underwent high-throughput TCR beta sequencing. The patients took part in an open-label, single-center phase 2 trial of ibrutinib monotherapy. A MiSeq instrument was used for deep resolution sequencing, which targeted depths ranging from 1 in 1 million up to 1 in 200,000 T cells, with coverage averaging 10x for each clonotype. The immunoSEQ hsTCRB Kit was used to generate TCR beta libraries. For the original study's pipeline: ImmunoSEQ Data Assistant and ImmunoSEQ Analyzer were used for data analysis, and V, D and J genes were assigned according to IMGT definitions. Clonality, with values ranging from 0 to 1, was calculated as one minus the normalized Shannon entropy of productive rearrangement frequencies. Only overrepresented clonotypes making up at least 0.05% of the repertoire of each patient were included in the public clonotype analysis. Repertoires from about a dozen age-matched healthy donors in immuneACCESS were used as clonality controls. TCRdb retrieved this table from immuneACCESS and kept in-frame rearrangements only. Not all clones are present; in checked studies, unresolved V genes account for under half, and no reason is known for the remainder. V, J and clone size derive from that table, while D and trimming were established from the DNA sequence. The sample table holds 60,000 or so clones, of which roughly 59% were seen once. Of the sample, about 15% is held by the ten largest clones.

The clonotype originates from a human donor with chronic lymphocytic leukemia. The sequencing used PBMCs, collected after 12 months of ibrutinib treatment.

The CDR3 region has the sequence CASSLTSVTEAFF. The DNA sequence is TGTGCCAGCAGCTTAACGTCGGTCACTGAAGCTTTCTTT. The sequence links TRBV7-9 to TRBJ1-1; the D gene cannot be resolved reliably. Trimming costs V 2 bases and J 4 bases, and their ends lie 8 bases apart. Via the germline V gene (reference sequence), CDR1 is SEHNR and CDR2 FQNEAQ. From cysteine to phenylalanine, the CDR3 is 13 amino acids long. Kept here is only the CDR3 DNA, which spans 39 bases and is read in frame from base 1.